This is a list of T cell receptor beta chains from one sample in a study of cytomegalovirus exposure and HLA in healthy donors. This table comes from immunoSEQ multiplex PCR, and its TCRdb copy is limited to in-frame clones, with some not included. The sample lists about 44,000 clones; 93% were seen once. Source material: PBMCs. The receptors here all came from a woman in her late teens or twenties in good health and CMV-seronegative. Each CDR3 is given with its conserved first and last residue. A D gene is named only where the DNA matches it firmly. Some rows mark clone size as missing; the rest say once, few, many or name a class of expanded clone.

TRBJ1-5 | NA | TRBV6-5 | TRBD1 | TGTGCCAGCGGAACCGGGACAGCAAGCAATCAGCCCCAGCATTTT | CASGTGTASNQPQHF
TRBJ1-2 | NA | TRBV6-1 | TRBD1 | TGTGCCAGCAGTGGAGGACAGGGAGTTAACTATGGCTACACCTTC | CASSGGQGVNYGYTF
TRBJ1-2 | NA | TRBV5-1 | NA | TGCGCCAGCAGCTTGGATAGCGGCTTGAGCTATGGCTACACCTTC | CASSLDSGLSYGYTF
TRBJ2-1 | NA | TRBV28 | TRBD2 | TGTGCCAGCAGTACGGCTAGCGGGAGGGCCTACAATGAGCAGTTCTTC | CASSTASGRAYNEQFF
TRBJ2-2 | NA | TRBV7-9 | NA | TGTGCCAGCAGTGGGGGGACAGCCAACACCGGGGAGCTGTTTTTT | CASSGGTANTGELFF
TRBJ1-2 | NA | TRBV30 | TRBD1 | TGTGCCTGGAGTAGACAGGGGGCTGACTATGGCTACACCTTC | CAWSRQGADYGYTF
TRBJ2-7 | NA | TRBV11-2 | NA | TGTGCCAGCAGCTTAGTCGCGGGGGCCCCCTACGAGCAGTACTTC | CASSLVAGAPYEQYF
TRBJ1-1 | NA | TRBV6-4 | NA | TGTGCCAGCAGTGATACAGCGAACACTGAAGCTTTCTTT | CASSDTANTEAFF
TRBJ2-3 | NA | TRBV28 | TRBD1 | TGTGCCAGCCAGAAGGGGACAGTCACAGATACGCAGTATTTT | CASQKGTVTDTQYF
TRBJ1-6 | NA | TRBV6-1 | TRBD1 | TGTGCCAGCAGTGACCCAGGGGGCACGGGTTCACCCCTCCACTTT | CASSDPGGTGSPLHF
TRBJ1-6 | NA | TRBV4-1 | NA | TGCGCCAGCAGCCAAGAACCCGACTTTCTGAATTCACCCCTCCACTTT | CASSQEPDFLNSPLHF
TRBJ2-7 | NA | TRBV5-4 | NA | TGTGCCAGCAGCCCCGGACAAGGCTGGAGCTCCTACGAGCAGTACTTC | CASSPGQGWSSYEQYF
TRBJ2-3 | NA | TRBV5-1 | TRBD2 | TGCGCCAGCAGCTTGGGTACTAGCGGGGGGGCCGGAGGCACAGATACGCAGTATTTT | CASSLGTSGGAGGTDTQYF
TRBJ2-7 | NA | TRBV5-6 | NA | TGTGCCAGCAGCTTGGGGGAGGCGGAGCAGTACTTC | CASSLGEAEQYF
TRBJ1-1 | NA | TRBV18 | TRBD1 | TGTGCCAGCTCACCGGGACAGGGTTTGGTAACTGAAGCTTTCTTT | CASSPGQGLVTEAFF
TRBJ2-5 | NA | TRBV5-1 | NA | TGCGCCAGCAGCCTAGGGAGCACTGACGAGACCCAGTACTTC | CASSLGSTDETQYF
TRBJ1-2 | once | TRBV14 | NA | TGTGCCAGCAGCCAAGCCACTAGAACGTATACCTTC | CASSQATRTYTF
TRBJ1-4 | NA | TRBV5-1 | NA | TGCGCCAGCAGCTTGGACAGGGCGCATAATGAAAAACTGTTTTTT | CASSLDRAHNEKLFF
TRBJ2-2 | NA | TRBV21-1 | NA | TGTGCCAGCAGCAAAGAATGGTCAGGGATGAACACCGGGGAGCTGTTTTTT | CASSKEWSGMNTGELFF
TRBJ2-3 | NA | TRBV6-1 | NA | TGTGCCAGCAGTGAAGCTTCAGGGGCAGATACGCAGTATTTT | CASSEASGADTQYF
TRBJ1-2 | NA | TRBV5-6 | TRBD1 | TGTGCCAGCAGCACCACAGGGGTGAGGTATGGCTACACCTTC | CASSTTGVRYGYTF
TRBJ2-3 | NA | TRBV29-1 | NA | TGCAGCGTTGTACAGGCTAGCACAGATACGCAGTATTTT | CSVVQASTDTQYF
TRBJ2-7 | NA | TRBV27 | TRBD1 | TGTGCCAGCAGTTGGGACAGGGGCTACGAGCAGTACTTC | CASSWDRGYEQYF
TRBJ2-1 | once | TRBV5-1 | NA | TGCGCCAGCAGCTCTGACAGCCGGACCAATGAGCAGTTCTTC | CASSSDSRTNEQFF
TRBJ2-5 | once | TRBV5-8 | TRBD1 | TGTGCCAGCAGCTTGAAAACAGGGGGCATGGAGACCCAGTACTTC | CASSLKTGGMETQYF
TRBJ1-4 | NA | TRBV9 | TRBD1 | TGTGCCAGCAGCGTATCGTCCGGGACAGGGAATGAAAAACTGTTTTTT | CASSVSSGTGNEKLFF
TRBJ1-1 | NA | TRBV11-2 | NA | TGTGCCAGCAGCTCGAGCGTAGAGGCTTTCTTT | CASSSSVEAFF
TRBJ1-2 | NA | TRBV6-5 | TRBD1 | TGTGCCAGCAGGGGCTGGACAGGGGAGAATGGCTACACCTTC | CASRGWTGENGYTF
TRBJ2-2 | few | TRBV4-2 | TRBD2 | TGTGCCAGCAGCCAAGCGGGTCTAGCGGGAGGGCCCGGGGCCGGGGAGCTGTTTTTT | CASSQAGLAGGPGAGELFF
TRBJ1-2 | NA | TRBV7-9 | NA | TGTGCCAGCAGCTTAGCTTTGACAGAATCCTATGGCTACACCTTC | CASSLALTESYGYTF
TRBJ2-1 | NA | TRBV6-8 | NA | TGTGCCAGCAGTGGCCCCACTAGGAGAGGCGATGAGCAGTTCTTC | CASSGPTRRGDEQFF
TRBJ2-1 | once | TRBV10-3 | TRBD2 | TGTGCCATCACCGCACTAGCGGGGGGATACAATGAGCAGTTCTTC | CAITALAGGYNEQFF
TRBJ2-3 | NA | TRBV19 | TRBD1 | TGTGCCAGTAGTACGGGGACAGCCCGCACAGATACGCAGTATTTT | CASSTGTARTDTQYF
TRBJ2-1 | NA | TRBV4-1 | NA | TGCGCCAGCAGCCAAGTCCTCGGAGGGAGAGTTTACAATGAGCAGTTCTTC | CASSQVLGGRVYNEQFF
TRBJ2-7 | NA | TRBV13 | TRBD2 | TGTGCCAGCAGCCCTACGGGAGGGGTTACCTACGAGCAGTACTTC | CASSPTGGVTYEQYF
TRBJ1-5 | NA | TRBV19 | NA | TGTGCCAGCGGGATCAATCAGCCCCAGCATTTT | CASGINQPQHF
TRBJ1-5 | few | TRBV19 | NA | TGTGCCAGTAGGAGGTGGCAGAACAATCAGCCCCAGCATTTT | CASRRWQNNQPQHF
TRBJ1-2 | NA | TRBV18 | NA | TGTGCCAGCTCACCACAGGACAGTCTCTATGGCTACACCTTC | CASSPQDSLYGYTF
TRBJ2-1 | NA | TRBV5-4 | NA | TGTGCCAGCAGCTTGGTTGGCGAGGGATATGAAAAGCAGTTCTTC | CASSLVGEGYEKQFF
TRBJ2-2 | NA | TRBV2 | NA | TGTGCCAGCAGTCCTACAGCGAACACCGGGGAGCTGTTTTTT | CASSPTANTGELFF
TRBJ1-6 | NA | TRBV28 | NA | TGTGCCAGCAGTTTAAAGAGGGTGATTTCACCCCTCCACTTT | CASSLKRVISPLHF
TRBJ2-7 | NA | TRBV28 | TRBD2 | TGTGCCAGCAGTTCCGGCTGGGGTCGGGGGGACGAGCAGTACTTC | CASSSGWGRGDEQYF
TRBJ1-1 | NA | TRBV5-1 | NA | TGCGCCAGCAGCAAAGGGGACAACATGAACACTGAAGCTTTCTTT | CASSKGDNMNTEAFF
TRBJ2-3 | NA | TRBV27 | TRBD2 | TGTGCCAGCAGTTCCCTCGGGGCGGGAGGGCCAGATACGCAGTATTTT | CASSSLGAGGPDTQYF
TRBJ2-5 | NA | TRBV5-1 | TRBD2 | TGCGCCAGCAGCTTGTTCGTAGCGGGGGGTAGTGAGACCCAGTACTTC | CASSLFVAGGSETQYF
TRBJ2-3 | once | TRBV7-2 | NA | TGTGCCAGCACCACTGGAGGAACTCGCGGCACAGATACGCAGTATTTT | CASTTGGTRGTDTQYF
TRBJ2-1 | once | TRBV5-1 | TRBD2 | TGCGCCAGCAGCTTGGATGAGCGGGGGGGCCCCAGGGATGAGCAGTTCTTC | CASSLDERGGPRDEQFF
TRBJ1-3 | NA | TRBV18 | TRBD1 | TGTGCCAGCTCACCCATAGTTGGGACAGAAGCTGGAAACACCATATATTTT | CASSPIVGTEAGNTIYF
TRBJ2-1 | NA | TRBV5-6 | TRBD1 | TGTGCCAGCAGCGAAAGGACAGGGGGCTCCTACAATGAGCAGTTCTTC | CASSERTGGSYNEQFF
TRBJ1-2 | NA | TRBV6-6 | TRBD1 | TGTGCCAGCAGAGTACCGGGACAGGGGGATGAGGGCTACACCTTC | CASRVPGQGDEGYTF
TRBJ2-3 | NA | TRBV18 | NA | TGTGCCAGCTCACCACCCGGGAGCACAGATACGCAGTATTTT | CASSPPGSTDTQYF
TRBJ2-3 | NA | TRBV19 | NA | TGTGCCAGTAGTATAGAGGGTAGCGGCACAGATACGCAGTATTTT | CASSIEGSGTDTQYF
TRBJ1-5 | NA | TRBV4-1 | TRBD1 | TGCGCCAGCAGCCTTAGGACAGGGGGCCTGTATAGCAATCAGCCCCAGCATTTT | CASSLRTGGLYSNQPQHF